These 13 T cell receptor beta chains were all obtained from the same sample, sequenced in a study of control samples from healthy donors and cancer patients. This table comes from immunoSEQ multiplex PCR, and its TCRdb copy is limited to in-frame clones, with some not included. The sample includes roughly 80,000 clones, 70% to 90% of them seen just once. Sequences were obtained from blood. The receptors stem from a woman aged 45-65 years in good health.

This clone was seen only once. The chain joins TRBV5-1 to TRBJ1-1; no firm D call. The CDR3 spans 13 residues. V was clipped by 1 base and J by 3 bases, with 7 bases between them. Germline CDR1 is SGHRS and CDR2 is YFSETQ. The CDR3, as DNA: TGCGCCAGCAGCTTGCTTCTCGACACTGAAGCTTTCTTT. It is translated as CASSLLLDTEAFF.

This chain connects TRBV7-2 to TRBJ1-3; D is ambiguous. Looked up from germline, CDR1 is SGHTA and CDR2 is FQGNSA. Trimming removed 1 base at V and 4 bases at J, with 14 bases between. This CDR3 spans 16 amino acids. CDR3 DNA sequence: TGTGCCAGCAGCTTAGACTCTGCGGCGCGAGGAAACACCATATATTTT. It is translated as CASSLDSAARGNTIYF. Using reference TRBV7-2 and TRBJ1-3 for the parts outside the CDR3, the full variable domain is GAGVSQSPSNKVTEKGKDVELRCDPISGHTALYWYRQSLGQGLEFLIYFQGNSAPDKSGLPSDRFSAERTGGSVSTLTIQRTQQEDSAVYLCASSLDSAARGNTIYFGEGSWLTVV.

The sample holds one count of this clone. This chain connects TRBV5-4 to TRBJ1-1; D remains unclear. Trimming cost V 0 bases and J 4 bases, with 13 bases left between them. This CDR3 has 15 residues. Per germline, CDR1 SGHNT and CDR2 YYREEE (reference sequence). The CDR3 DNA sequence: TGTGCCAGCAGCTTGGCCAAGATATCGGTCACTGAAGCTTTCTTT. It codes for CASSLAKISVTEAFF.

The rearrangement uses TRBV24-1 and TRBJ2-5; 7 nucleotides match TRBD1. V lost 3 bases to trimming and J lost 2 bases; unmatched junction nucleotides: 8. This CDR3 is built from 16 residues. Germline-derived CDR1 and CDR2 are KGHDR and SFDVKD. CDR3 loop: CATSDPRQGTQETQYF. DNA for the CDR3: TGTGCCACCAGTGATCCTAGACAGGGCACACAAGAGACCCAGTACTTC.

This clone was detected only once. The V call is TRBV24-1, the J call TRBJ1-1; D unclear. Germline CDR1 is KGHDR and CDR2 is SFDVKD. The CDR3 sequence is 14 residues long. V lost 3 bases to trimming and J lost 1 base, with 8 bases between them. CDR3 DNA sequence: TGTGCCACCAGTGATACACACAGGAACACTGAAGCTTTCTTT. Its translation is CATSDTHRNTEAFF.

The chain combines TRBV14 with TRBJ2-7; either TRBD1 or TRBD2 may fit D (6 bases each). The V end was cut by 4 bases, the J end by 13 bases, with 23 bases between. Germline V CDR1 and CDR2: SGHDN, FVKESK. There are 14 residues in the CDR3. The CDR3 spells CASSREGGLGRPYF. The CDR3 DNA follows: TGTGCCAGCAGCCGGGAAGGGGGACTTGGCAGGCCTTACTTC. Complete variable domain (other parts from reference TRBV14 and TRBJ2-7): EAGVTQFPSHSVIEKGQTVTLRCDPISGHDNLYWYRRVMGKEIKFLLHFVKESKQDESGMPNNRFLAERTGGTYSTLKVQPAELEDSGVYFCASSREGGLGRPYFGPGTRLTVT.

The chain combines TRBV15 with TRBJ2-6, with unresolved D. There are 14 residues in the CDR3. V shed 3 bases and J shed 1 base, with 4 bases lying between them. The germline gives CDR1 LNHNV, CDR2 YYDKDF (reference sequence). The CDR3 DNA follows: TGTGCCACCAGCAGGGCTTCTGGGGCCAACGTCCTGACTTTC. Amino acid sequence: CATSRASGANVLTF.

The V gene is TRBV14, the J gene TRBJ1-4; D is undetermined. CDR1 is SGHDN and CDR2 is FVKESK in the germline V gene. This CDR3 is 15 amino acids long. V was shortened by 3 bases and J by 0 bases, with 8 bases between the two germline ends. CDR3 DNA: TGTGCCAGCAGCCACCTTAGATCAACTAATGAAAAACTGTTTTTT. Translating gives CASSHLRSTNEKLFF.

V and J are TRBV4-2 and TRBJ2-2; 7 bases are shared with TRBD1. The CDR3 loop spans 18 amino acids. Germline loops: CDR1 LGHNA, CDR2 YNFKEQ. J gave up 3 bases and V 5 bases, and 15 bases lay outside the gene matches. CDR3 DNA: TGTGCCAGCAGCACCGCTGAATTTCGAGGGGGCGACACCGGGGAGCTGTTTTTT. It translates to CASSTAEFRGGDTGELFF.

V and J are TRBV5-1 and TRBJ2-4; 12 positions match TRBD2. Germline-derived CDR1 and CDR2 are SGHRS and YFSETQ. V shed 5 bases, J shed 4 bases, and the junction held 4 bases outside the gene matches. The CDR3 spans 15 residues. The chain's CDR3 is CASSFGLAGKNIQYF. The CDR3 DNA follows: TGCGCCAGCAGTTTTGGACTAGCGGGGAAAAACATTCAGTACTTC.

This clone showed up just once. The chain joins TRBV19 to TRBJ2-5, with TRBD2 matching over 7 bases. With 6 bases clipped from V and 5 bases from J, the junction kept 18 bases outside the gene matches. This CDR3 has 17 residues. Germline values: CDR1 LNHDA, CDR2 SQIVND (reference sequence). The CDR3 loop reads CASSSLFSAGLGETQYF. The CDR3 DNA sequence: TGTGCCAGTAGCTCTCTCTTTTCAGCGGGGCTTGGGGAGACCCAGTACTTC. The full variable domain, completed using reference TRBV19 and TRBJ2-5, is DGGITQSPKYLFRKEGQNVTLSCEQNLNHDAMYWYRQDPGQGLRLIYYSQIVNDFQKGDIAEGYSVSREKKESFPLTVTSAQKNPTAFYLCASSSLFSAGLGETQYFGPGTRLLVL.

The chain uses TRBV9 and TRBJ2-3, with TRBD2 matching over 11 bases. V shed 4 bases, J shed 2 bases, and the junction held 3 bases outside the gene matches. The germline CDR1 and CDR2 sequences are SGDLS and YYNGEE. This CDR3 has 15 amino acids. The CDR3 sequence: CASSPTSGVTDTQYF. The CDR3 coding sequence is TGTGCCAGCAGCCCGACTAGCGGGGTCACAGATACGCAGTATTTT.

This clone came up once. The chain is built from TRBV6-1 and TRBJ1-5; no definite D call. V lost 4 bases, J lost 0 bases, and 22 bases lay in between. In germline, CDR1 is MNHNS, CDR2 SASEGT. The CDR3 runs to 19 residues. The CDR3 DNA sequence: TGTGCCAGCAGTGCAGAACAGTGGGCCTTAACCTATAGCAATCAGCCCCAGCATTTT. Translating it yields CASSAEQWALTYSNQPQHF.